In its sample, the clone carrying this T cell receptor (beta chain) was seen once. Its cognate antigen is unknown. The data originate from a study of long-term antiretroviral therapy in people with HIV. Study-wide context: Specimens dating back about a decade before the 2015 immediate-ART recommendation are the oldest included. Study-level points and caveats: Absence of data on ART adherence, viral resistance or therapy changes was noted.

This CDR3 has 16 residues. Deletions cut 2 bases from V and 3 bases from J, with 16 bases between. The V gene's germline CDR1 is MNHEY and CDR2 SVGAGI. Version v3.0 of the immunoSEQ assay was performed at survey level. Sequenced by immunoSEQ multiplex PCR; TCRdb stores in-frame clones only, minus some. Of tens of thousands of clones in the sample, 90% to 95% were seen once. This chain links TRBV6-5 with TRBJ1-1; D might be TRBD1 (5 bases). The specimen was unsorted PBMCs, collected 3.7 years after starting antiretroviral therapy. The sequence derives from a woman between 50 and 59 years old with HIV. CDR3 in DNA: TGTGCCAGCAGTTACAGGGGTCCGGTTTTGGACACTGAAGCTTTCTTT. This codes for CASSYRGPVLDTEAFF.